This TCR beta chain was identified in a study of blood T cells in healthy people across ages. Study outcomes and limitations: When set beside aged donors, long-lived donors presented more naive CD4+ cells and higher diversity. Measured against age, TCR beta diversity per million T cells decreased in a roughly linear manner. Estimates of total diversity, which came from one million sequenced T cells, were considered to be underestimates.

A word on this clonotype: Its antigen is undetermined.

CDR1 is SGDLS and CDR2 is YYNGEE in the germline V gene. V shed 2 bases and J shed 4 bases, with 15 bases lying between them. CDR3 length equals 15 residues. The use of a sample-barcoded 5' primer and a J-beta primer mix characterized a second PCR of roughly 6 to 12 cycles. Each CDR3 protein is one row after TCRdb ran MiXCR on the 5' RACE reads. Seen here are hundreds of thousands of distinct CDR3 sequences, 40% to 50% observed once, and the top ten hold around 18%. The sequence derives from a man aged 55 to 70 in good health. The chain combines TRBV9 with TRBJ1-2; unclear D gene. The sequenced material came from blood. The CDR3 DNA reads as TGTGCCAGCAGCGTCACCGGAGCTCCTTCCTATGGCTACACCTTC. Amino acids: CASSVTGAPSYGYTF.